This T cell receptor beta chain was sequenced for a study of vaccination effects on CD4 cells after COVID-19. Repertoires were generated with immunoSEQ multiplex PCR, while TCRdb's copy carries only in-frame clones and drops some. This sample yields fewer than 60,000 clones, of which around 76% are seen a single time; around 5% belongs to the top ten. Sequencing in the ViraFEST assay came after antigen-specific CD4+ T cells had been expanded with viral peptide pools, which were used to stimulate PBMC. The culture ran for approximately 10 days before CD4+ T cells were isolated. It was between March and December 2020 that the person had a SARS-CoV-2 infection confirmed by PCR. Turning to this clone: Its specificity is not known.

This specimen was CD4+ T cells from PBMCs cultured with HIV peptides, taken before COVID-19 vaccination. Subset in this sample: HIV-1 Nef peptide pool negative control/reference culture. This TCR was recovered from a human donor who had a prior SARS-CoV-2 infection.

In DNA form, the CDR3 reads TGCGCCAGCAGCCCGCTGTGGCGGGGCACAGATACGCAGTATTTT. This gives the protein CASSPLWRGTDTQYF. V and J are TRBV4-1 and TRBJ2-3; weak D call: TRBD2 (5 bases). This CDR3 spans 15 amino acids. Germline values: CDR1 MGHRA, CDR2 YSYEKL. V was clipped by 4 bases and J by 1 base, with 12 bases between them.